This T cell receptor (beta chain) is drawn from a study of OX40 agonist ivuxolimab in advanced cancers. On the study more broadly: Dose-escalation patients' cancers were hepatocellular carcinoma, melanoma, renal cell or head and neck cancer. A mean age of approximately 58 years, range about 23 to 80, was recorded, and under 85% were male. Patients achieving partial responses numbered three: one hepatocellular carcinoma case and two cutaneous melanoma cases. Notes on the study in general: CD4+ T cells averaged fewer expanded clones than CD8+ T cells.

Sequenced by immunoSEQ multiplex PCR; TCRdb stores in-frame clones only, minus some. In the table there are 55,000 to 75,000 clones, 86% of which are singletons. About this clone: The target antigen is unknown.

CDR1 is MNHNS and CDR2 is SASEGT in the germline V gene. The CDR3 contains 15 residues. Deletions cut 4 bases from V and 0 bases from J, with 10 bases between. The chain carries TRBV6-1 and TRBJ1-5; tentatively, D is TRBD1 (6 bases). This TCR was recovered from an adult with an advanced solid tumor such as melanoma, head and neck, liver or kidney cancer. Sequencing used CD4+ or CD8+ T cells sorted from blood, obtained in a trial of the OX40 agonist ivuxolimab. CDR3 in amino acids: CASSAGTLSNQPQHF. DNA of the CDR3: TGTGCCAGCAGTGCTGGGACACTTAGCAATCAGCCCCAGCATTTT.